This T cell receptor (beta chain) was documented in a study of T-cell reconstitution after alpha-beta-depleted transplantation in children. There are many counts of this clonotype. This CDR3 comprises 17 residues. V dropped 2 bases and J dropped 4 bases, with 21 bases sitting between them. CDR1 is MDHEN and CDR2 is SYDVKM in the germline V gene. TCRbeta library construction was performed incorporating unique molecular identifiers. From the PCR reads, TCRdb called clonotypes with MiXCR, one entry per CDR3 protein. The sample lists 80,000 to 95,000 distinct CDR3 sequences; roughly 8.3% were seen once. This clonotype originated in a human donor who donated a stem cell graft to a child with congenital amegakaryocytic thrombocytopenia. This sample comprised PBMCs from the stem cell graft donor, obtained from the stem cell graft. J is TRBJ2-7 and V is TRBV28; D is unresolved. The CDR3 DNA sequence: TGTGCCAGCAGTTTAGGTCCCTGGAGTGGCGGCCTTTACGAGCAGTACTTC. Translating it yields CASSLGPWSGGLYEQYF.